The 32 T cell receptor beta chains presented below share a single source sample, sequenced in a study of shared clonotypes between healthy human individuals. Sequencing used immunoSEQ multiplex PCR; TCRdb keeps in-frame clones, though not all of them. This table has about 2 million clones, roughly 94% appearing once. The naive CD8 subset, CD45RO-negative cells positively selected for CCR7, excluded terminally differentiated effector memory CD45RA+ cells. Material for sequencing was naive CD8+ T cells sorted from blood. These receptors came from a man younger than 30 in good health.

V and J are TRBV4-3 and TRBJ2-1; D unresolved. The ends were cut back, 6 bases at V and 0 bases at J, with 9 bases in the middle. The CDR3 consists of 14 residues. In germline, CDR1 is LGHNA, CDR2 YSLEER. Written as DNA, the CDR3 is TGCGCCAGCAGTCGAGGAAGCTCCTACAATGAGCAGTTCTTC. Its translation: CASSRGSSYNEQFF.

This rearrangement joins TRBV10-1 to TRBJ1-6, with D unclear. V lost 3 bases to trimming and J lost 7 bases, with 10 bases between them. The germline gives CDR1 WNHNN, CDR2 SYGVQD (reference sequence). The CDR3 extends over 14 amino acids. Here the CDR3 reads CASSEGLSNSPLHF. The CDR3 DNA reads TGCGCCAGCAGTGAAGGGCTAAGCAATTCACCCCTCCACTTT.

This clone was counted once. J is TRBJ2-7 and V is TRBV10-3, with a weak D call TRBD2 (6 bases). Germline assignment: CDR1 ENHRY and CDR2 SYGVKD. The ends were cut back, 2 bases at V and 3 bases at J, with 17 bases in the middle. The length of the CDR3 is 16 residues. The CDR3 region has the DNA TGTGCCATCAGTGAGGAGTTCGGGGAGGAGCACTACGAGCAGTACTTC. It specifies CAISEEFGEEHYEQYF.

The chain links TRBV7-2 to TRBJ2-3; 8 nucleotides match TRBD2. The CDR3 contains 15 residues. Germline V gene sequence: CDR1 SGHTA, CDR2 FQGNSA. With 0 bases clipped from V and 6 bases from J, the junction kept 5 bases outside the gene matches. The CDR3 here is CASSLAASGLDTQYF. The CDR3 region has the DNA TGTGCCAGCAGCTTAGCGGCTAGCGGGCTCGATACGCAGTATTTT.

CDR3 DNA sequence: TGCGCCAGCAGATTAGACCTATACACCGGGGAGCTGTTTTTT. This encodes CASRLDLYTGELFF. The chain employs TRBV10-2 and TRBJ2-2; D remains ambiguous. Trimming took 6 bases from V and 3 from J, leaving 11 bases between them. CDR3 length: 14 residues. Germline V lookup: CDR1 WSHSY, CDR2 SAAADI.

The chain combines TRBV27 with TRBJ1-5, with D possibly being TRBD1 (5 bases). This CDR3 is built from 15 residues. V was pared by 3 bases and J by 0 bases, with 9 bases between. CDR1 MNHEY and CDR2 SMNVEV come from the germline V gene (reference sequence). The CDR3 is CASSFSGNSNQPQHF. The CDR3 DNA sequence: TGTGCCAGCAGTTTTTCAGGGAATAGCAATCAGCCCCAGCATTTT.

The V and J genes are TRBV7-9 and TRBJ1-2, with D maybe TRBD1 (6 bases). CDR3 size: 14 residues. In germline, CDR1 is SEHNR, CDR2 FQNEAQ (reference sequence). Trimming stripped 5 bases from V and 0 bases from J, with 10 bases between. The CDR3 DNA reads TGTGCCAGCAGCCAGGGACAAACTAACTATGGCTACACCTTC. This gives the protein CASSQGQTNYGYTF.

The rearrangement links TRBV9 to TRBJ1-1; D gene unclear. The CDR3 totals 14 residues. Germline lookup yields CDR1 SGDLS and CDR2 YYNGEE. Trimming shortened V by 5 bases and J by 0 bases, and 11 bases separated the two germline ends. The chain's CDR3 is CASSLEGMNTEAFF. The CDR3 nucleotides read TGTGCCAGCAGTTTGGAGGGAATGAACACTGAAGCTTTCTTT. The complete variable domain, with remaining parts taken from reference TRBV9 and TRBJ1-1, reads DSGVTQTPKHLITATGQRVTLRCSPRSGDLSVYWYQQSLDQGLQFLIQYYNGEERAKGNILERFSAQQFPDLHSELNLSSLELGDSALYFCASSLEGMNTEAFFGQGTRLTVV.

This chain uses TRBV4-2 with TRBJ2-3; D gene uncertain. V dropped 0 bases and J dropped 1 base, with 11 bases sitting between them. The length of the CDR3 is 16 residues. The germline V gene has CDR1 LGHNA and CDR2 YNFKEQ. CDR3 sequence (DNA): TGTGCCAGCAGCCAAGAAGCCGCCTCGGGCACAGATACGCAGTATTTT. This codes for CASSQEAASGTDTQYF.

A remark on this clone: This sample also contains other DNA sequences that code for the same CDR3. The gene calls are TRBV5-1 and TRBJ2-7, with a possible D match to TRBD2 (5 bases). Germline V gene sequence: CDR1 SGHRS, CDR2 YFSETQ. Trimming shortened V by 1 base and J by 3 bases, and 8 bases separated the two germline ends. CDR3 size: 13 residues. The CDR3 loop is CASSLQAGYEQYF. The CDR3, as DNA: TGCGCCAGCAGCTTGCAGGCGGGCTACGAGCAGTACTTC. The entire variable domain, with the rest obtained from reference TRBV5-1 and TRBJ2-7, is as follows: KAGVTQTPRYLIKTRGQQVTLSCSPISGHRSVSWYQQTPGQGLQFLFEYFSETQRNKGNFPGRFSGRQFSNSRSEMNVSTLELGDSALYLCASSLQAGYEQYFGPGTRLTVT.

CDR3 sequence reads: CASREIRGTEAFF. CDR3 sequence (DNA): TGCGCCAGCCGGGAAATACGGGGCACTGAAGCTTTCTTT. This chain links TRBV5-1 with TRBJ1-1; no reliable D call. Germline CDR1 reads SGHRS; CDR2 reads YFSETQ. The ends were cut back, 7 bases at V and 4 bases at J, with 14 bases in the middle. This CDR3 has 13 amino acids.

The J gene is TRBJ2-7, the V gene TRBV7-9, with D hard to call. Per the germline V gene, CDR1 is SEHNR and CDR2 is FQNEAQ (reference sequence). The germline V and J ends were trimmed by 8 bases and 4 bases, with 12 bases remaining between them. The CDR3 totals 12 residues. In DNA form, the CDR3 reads TGTGCCAGCTCCGATTTACAATACGAGCAGTACTTC. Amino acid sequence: CASSDLQYEQYF.

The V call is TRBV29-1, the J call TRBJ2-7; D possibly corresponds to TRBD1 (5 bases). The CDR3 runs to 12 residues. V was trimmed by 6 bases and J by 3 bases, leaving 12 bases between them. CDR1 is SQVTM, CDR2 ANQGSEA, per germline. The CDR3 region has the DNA TGCAGCGTCGCCGTTCAGGGCTACGAGCAGTACTTC. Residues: CSVAVQGYEQYF.

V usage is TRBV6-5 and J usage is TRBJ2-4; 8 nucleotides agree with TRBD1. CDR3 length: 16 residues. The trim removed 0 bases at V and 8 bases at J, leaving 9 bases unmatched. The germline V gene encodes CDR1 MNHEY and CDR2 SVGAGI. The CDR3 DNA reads TGTGCCAGCAGTTACTCGGGCGGGGACAGGTTGGACATTCAGTACTTC. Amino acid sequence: CASSYSGGDRLDIQYF.

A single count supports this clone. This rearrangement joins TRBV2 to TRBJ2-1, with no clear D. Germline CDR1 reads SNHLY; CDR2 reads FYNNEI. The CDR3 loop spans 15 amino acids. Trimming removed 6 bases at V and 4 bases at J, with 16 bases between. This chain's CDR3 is CASREHRQAYNEQFF. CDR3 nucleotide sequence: TGTGCCAGCAGAGAACACCGGCAGGCTTACAATGAGCAGTTCTTC.

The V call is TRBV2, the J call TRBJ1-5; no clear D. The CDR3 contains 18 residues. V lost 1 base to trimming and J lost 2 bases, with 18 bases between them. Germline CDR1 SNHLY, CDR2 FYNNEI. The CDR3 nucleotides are TGTGCCAGCAGTGAAGAGGCGTGGGGATTGCTCGGCAATCAGCCCCAGCATTTT. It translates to CASSEEAWGLLGNQPQHF.

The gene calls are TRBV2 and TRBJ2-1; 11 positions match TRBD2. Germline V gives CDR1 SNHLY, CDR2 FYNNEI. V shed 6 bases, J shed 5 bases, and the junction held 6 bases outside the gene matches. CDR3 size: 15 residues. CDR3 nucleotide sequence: TGTGCCAGCAGCCTTACTAGCGGGGGAGACAATGAGCAGTTCTTC. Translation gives CASSLTSGGDNEQFF.

The CDR3 protein is CASSDSPWGAGETQYF. CDR3 bases: TGTGCCAGCAGTGACTCCCCCTGGGGGGCCGGTGAGACCCAGTACTTC. This chain joins TRBV6-4 and TRBJ2-5, with D perhaps assigned TRBD1 or TRBD2 (6 bases each). The CDR3 runs to 16 residues. The ends were cut back, 0 bases at V and 5 bases at J, with 16 bases in the middle. CDR1 and CDR2 (germline): MRHNA, SNTAGT.

CDR3 DNA: TGCGCCAGCAGCCAAGAGGGGGACTTCTTGAACACTGAAGCTTTCTTT. This codes for CASSQEGDFLNTEAFF. The chain joins TRBV4-1 to TRBJ1-1; weak D call: TRBD1 (5 bases). The CDR3 is 16 residues long. V was clipped by 0 bases and J by 0 bases, with 11 bases between them. CDR1 and CDR2 from the germline V gene are MGHRA and YSYEKL.

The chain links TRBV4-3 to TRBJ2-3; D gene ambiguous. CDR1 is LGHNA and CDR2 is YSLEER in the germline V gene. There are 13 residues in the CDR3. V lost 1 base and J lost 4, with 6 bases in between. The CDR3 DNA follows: TGCGCCAGCAGCCAAGCACGAGCAGATACGCAGTATTTT. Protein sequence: CASSQARADTQYF.

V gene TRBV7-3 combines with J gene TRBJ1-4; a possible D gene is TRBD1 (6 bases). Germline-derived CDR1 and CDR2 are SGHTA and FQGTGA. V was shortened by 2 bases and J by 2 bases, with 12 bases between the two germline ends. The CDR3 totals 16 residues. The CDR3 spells CASSLDRRSTNEKLFF. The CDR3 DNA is TGTGCCAGCAGCTTAGACAGGCGATCGACTAATGAAAAACTGTTTTTT.

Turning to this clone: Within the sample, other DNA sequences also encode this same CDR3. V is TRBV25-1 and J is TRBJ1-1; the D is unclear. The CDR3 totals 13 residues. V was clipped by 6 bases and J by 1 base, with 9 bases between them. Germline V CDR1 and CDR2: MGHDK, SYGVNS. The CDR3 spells CASSLGQNTEAFF. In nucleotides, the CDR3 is TGTGCCAGCAGCCTGGGCCAGAACACTGAAGCTTTCTTT.

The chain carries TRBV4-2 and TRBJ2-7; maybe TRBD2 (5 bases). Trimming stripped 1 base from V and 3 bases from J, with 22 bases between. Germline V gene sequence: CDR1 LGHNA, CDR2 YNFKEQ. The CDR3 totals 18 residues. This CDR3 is CASSQVLPAGPMDYEQYF. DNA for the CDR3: TGTGCCAGCAGCCAAGTTCTCCCGGCGGGCCCCATGGACTACGAGCAGTACTTC.

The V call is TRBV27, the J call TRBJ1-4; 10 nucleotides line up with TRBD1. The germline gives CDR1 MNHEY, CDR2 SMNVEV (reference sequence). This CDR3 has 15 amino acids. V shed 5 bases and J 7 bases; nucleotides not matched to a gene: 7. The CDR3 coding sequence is TGTGCCAGCAGTCCGACAGGGGGCCTTGGTGAAAAACTGTTTTTT. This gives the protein CASSPTGGLGEKLFF.

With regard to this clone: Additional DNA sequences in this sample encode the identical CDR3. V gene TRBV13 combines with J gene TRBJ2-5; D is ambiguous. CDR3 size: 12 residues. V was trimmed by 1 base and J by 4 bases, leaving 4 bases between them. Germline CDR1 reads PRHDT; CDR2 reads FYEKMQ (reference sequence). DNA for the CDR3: TGTGCCAGCAGCTTAGAAAGAGAGACCCAGTACTTC. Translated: CASSLERETQYF.

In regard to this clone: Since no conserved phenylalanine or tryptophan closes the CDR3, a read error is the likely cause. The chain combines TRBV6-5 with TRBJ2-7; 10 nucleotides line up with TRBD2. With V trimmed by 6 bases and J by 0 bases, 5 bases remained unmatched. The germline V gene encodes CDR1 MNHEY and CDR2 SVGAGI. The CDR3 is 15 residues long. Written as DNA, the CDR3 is TGTGCCAGCAGCGCTGGACTAGCGGACTCCTACGAGCAGTACCTC. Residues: CASSAGLADSYEQYL.

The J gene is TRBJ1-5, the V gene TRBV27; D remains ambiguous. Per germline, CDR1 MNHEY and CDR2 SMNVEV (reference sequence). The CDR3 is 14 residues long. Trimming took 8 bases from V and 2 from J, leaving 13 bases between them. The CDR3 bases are TGTGCCAGCTCAAAGAACAAGGGCAATCAGCCCCAGCATTTT. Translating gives CASSKNKGNQPQHF.

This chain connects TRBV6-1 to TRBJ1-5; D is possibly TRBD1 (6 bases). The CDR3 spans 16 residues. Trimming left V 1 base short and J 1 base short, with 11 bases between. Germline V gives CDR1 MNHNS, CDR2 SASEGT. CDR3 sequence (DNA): TGTGCCAGCAGTGAAGGGGGGCCGATAAGCAATCAGCCCCAGCATTTT. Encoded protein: CASSEGGPISNQPQHF.

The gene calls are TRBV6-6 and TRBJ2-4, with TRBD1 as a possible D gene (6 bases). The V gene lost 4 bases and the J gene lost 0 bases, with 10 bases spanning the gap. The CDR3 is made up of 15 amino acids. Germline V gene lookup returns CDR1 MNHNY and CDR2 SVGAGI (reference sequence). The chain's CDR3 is CASSSAGVAKNIQYF. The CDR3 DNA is TGTGCCAGCAGTTCGGCAGGGGTAGCCAAAAACATTCAGTACTTC.

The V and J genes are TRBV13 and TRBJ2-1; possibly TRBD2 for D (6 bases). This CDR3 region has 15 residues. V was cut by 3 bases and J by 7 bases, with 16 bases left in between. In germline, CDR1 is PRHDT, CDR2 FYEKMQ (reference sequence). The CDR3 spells CASSFGTGPGNEQFF. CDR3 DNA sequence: TGTGCCAGCAGCTTTGGGACTGGTCCAGGAAATGAGCAGTTCTTC.

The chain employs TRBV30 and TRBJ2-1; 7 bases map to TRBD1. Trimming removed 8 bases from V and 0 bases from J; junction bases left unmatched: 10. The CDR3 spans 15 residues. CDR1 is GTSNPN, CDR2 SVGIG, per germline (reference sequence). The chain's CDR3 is CALRQGMSSYNEQFF. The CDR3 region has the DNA TGTGCCCTCCGACAGGGAATGAGCTCCTACAATGAGCAGTTCTTC.

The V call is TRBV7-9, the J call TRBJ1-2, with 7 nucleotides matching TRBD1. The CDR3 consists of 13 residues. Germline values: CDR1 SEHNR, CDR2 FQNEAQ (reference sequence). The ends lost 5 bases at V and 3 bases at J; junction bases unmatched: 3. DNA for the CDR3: TGTGCCAGCAGCCCCCAGGGGGACTATGGCTACACCTTC. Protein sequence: CASSPQGDYGYTF.